The present entry profiles one TCR beta chain with its context. The antigen is not known. The data were taken from a study of shared clonotypes between healthy human individuals. Whole-study context: Per donor, CD8 memory used one plate, CD8 naive used two, CD4 memory used three and CD4 naive used three. The study's findings and limits: Sampling used blood alone; tissue repertoires probably differ. Generally, naive subsets (rather than memory subsets) showed larger estimated richness.

This CDR3 has 14 amino acids. Trimming shortened V by 3 bases and J by 7 bases, and 13 bases separated the two germline ends. Germline loops: CDR1 LNHDA, CDR2 SQIVND (reference sequence). Naivety among CD8 cells was defined by CD45RO negativity and positive CCR7 selection, thereby excluding terminally differentiated effector memory CD45RA+ cells. For each subset, genomic DNA was distributed in equal portions over several immunoSEQ plates. The assay was immunoSEQ multiplex PCR, and TCRdb's table has in-frame clones only and misses some. The table shows under 1 million clones, with about 91% occurring only once.

This receptor was identified in a man between 25 and 39 years old in good health. The chain links TRBV19 to TRBJ2-1, with D perhaps being TRBD1 or TRBD2 (5 bases each). Sequences were obtained from naive CD8+ T cells sorted from blood. This CDR3 reads CASSITGPLNEQFF. The CDR3 DNA reads TGTGCCAGTAGTATTACGGGGCCCTTAAATGAGCAGTTCTTC.